The 25 T cell receptor beta chains presented below share a single source sample, sequenced in a study of response to subunit inactivated influenza vaccine. Via MiXCR, TCRdb re-called the RT-PCR reads, giving one row per CDR3 protein. The sample lists approximately 530,000 distinct CDR3 sequences, 10% to 15% occurring once. The sample consisted of PBMCs from blood, taken roughly 46 days after vaccination. Receptors originate from a man in his fifties who received an inactivated influenza vaccine.

This clonotype has at least ten counts. The rearrangement uses TRBV6-1 and TRBJ2-3; TRBD1 is a possible D gene (8 bases). The CDR3 is 14 residues long. Per germline, CDR1 MNHNS and CDR2 SASEGT. V dropped 5 bases and J dropped 4 bases, with 13 bases sitting between them. The CDR3 loop is CASSRQGRADTQYF. The CDR3, as DNA: TGTGCCAGCAGTCGACAGGGGAGGGCAGATACGCAGTATTTT.

At least ten counts were recorded for this clonotype. This rearrangement joins TRBV12-3 or TRBV12-4 to TRBJ1-2; a weak D match, TRBD1 (6 bases). V was cut by 5 bases and J by 7 bases, with 14 bases left in between. The CDR3 length is 13 residues. The CDR3 reads CASSAWDIGGYTF. The CDR3 region has the DNA TGTGCCAGCAGTGCCTGGGACATAGGTGGCTACACCTTC.

The chain uses TRBV3-1 and TRBJ1-5; D gene uncertain. Trimming shortened V by 3 bases and J by 1 base, and 4 bases separated the two germline ends. CDR1 is LGHDT, CDR2 YNNKEL, per germline (reference sequence). The CDR3 totals 13 residues. The DNA for the CDR3 is TGTGCCAGCAGCCATGGGAGCAATCAGCCCCAGCATTTT. Encoded protein: CASSHGSNQPQHF.

This clonotype was observed a handful of times. The chain carries TRBV4-2 and TRBJ2-3; no clear D. V dropped 0 bases and J dropped 6 bases, with 10 bases sitting between them. CDR1 and CDR2 (germline): LGHNA, YNFKEQ. This CDR3 region has 14 residues. CDR3 sequence reads: CASSQDQRADTQYF. CDR3 bases: TGTGCCAGCAGCCAAGATCAAAGGGCGGATACGCAGTATTTT.

The gene calls are TRBV19 and TRBJ2-1, with 11 bases identical to TRBD2. The CDR3 extends over 15 amino acids. V lost 5 bases, J lost 6 bases, and 6 bases stayed unmatched. CDR1 LNHDA and CDR2 SQIVND come from the germline V gene (reference sequence). DNA of the CDR3: TGTGCCAGTAGTCAGACTAGCGGGATCCCCAATGAGCAGTTCTTC. It codes for CASSQTSGIPNEQFF.

The chain carries TRBV5-1 and TRBJ2-1; D is unclear. Trimming took off 5 bases at V and 5 bases at J, with 8 bases between the two ends. This CDR3 has 12 amino acids. Per germline, CDR1 SGHRS and CDR2 YFSETQ. The CDR3 DNA follows: TGCGCCAGCAGTGCAGGCAACAATGAGCAGTTCTTC. Its protein product is CASSAGNNEQFF.

The chain combines TRBV27 with TRBJ2-2; TRBD2 matches 13 bases. With 0 bases clipped from V and 6 bases from J, the junction kept 1 base outside the gene matches. Germline CDR1 reads MNHEY; CDR2 reads SMNVEV (reference sequence). The CDR3 loop spans 16 amino acids. The CDR3 coding sequence is TGTGCCAGCAGTTTATCTACTAGCGGGAGGGCCGGGGAGCTGTTTTTT. Its translation: CASSLSTSGRAGELFF.

On this clonotype itself: One end of the junction is discordant with germline, which a read error may explain. V is TRBV7-2 and J is TRBJ1-2; D uncertain. The CDR3 spans 14 residues. Germline assignment: CDR1 SGHTA and CDR2 FQGNSA. CDR3 nucleotides: TGTGTCAGCAGCTTAGATCGGGCTTCCTATGGCTACACCTTC. This gives the protein CVSSLDRASYGYTF.

V usage is TRBV7-2 and J usage is TRBJ2-7; D gene unclear. Germline assignment: CDR1 SGHTA and CDR2 FQGNSA. Trimming removed 3 bases from V and 4 bases from J, with 16 bases in between. This CDR3 contains 15 residues. CDR3 DNA: TGTGCCAGCAGCTTTACCTCTTTGGCTGGTTACGAGCAGTACTTC. Amino acid sequence: CASSFTSLAGYEQYF. The full variable domain, with the rest looked up from reference TRBV7-2 and TRBJ2-7, is GAGVSQSPSNKVTEKGKDVELRCDPISGHTALYWYRQSLGQGLEFLIYFQGNSAPDKSGLPSDRFSAERTGGSVSTLTIQRTQQEDSAVYLCASSFTSLAGYEQYFGPGTRLTVT.

This clonotype was seen repeatedly, ten times or more. The V gene is TRBV12-3 or TRBV12-4, the J gene TRBJ2-2, with unresolved D. V lost 2 bases to trimming and J lost 6 bases, with 7 bases between them. The CDR3 has 13 residues. CDR3 loop: CASSLSVAGELFF. The DNA for the CDR3 is TGTGCCAGCAGTTTATCGGTGGCCGGGGAGCTGTTTTTT.

This clonotype has only a few counts. The rearrangement joins TRBV5-5 to TRBJ2-1; TRBD2 matches at 7 bases. This CDR3 spans 15 amino acids. The ends lost 3 bases at V and 6 bases at J; junction bases unmatched: 9. Germline values: CDR1 SGHKS, CDR2 YYEKEE (reference sequence). CDR3 in DNA: TGTGCCAGCAGCTACGGTCTAGCGGTAACCAATGAGCAGTTCTTC. Translated: CASSYGLAVTNEQFF.

This chain links TRBV3-1 with TRBJ2-1, with D possibly being TRBD2 (6 bases). Germline lookup yields CDR1 LGHDT and CDR2 YNNKEL (reference sequence). Trimming pared 5 bases from V and 4 bases from J, leaving 21 bases between. CDR3 size: 17 residues. The CDR3 nucleotides are TGTGCCAGCAGCTCCCACCGGGTAGCGGAGAATTACAATGAGCAGTTCTTC. Amino acid sequence: CASSSHRVAENYNEQFF.

This clonotype occurred a few times. The chain carries TRBV29-1 and TRBJ2-1, with D tentatively TRBD1 or TRBD2 (5 bases each). Germline loops: CDR1 SQVTM, CDR2 ANQGSEA. V lost 7 bases, J lost 10 bases, and 17 bases lay in between. The CDR3 covers 12 residues. The CDR3 protein is CSGVRGLGEQFF. The CDR3 DNA follows: TGCAGCGGTGTTCGGGGCCTAGGGGAGCAGTTCTTC.

This clonotype appeared many times. The chain employs TRBV10-3 and TRBJ1-5; 9 bases align to TRBD1. Germline V gene lookup returns CDR1 ENHRY and CDR2 SYGVKD. Unmatched junction bases numbered 5, after V lost 6 bases and J lost 5 bases. The CDR3 sequence is 14 residues long. CDR3 region: CAISPDRGDQPQHF. Written as DNA, the CDR3 is TGTGCCATCAGCCCCGACAGGGGGGATCAGCCCCAGCATTTT.

This clonotype was counted at least ten times. The J gene is TRBJ1-4, the V gene TRBV29-1; TRBD1 is a possible D gene (5 bases). V lost 5 bases and J 8 bases, leaving 18 bases between the germline ends. Germline values: CDR1 SQVTM, CDR2 ANQGSEA. CDR3 length equals 14 residues. The CDR3 nucleotides are TGCAGCGTTCCCGGGGGAGGGAAGAACGAAAAACTGTTTTTT. Its translation is CSVPGGGKNEKLFF.

The gene calls are TRBV7-8 and TRBJ2-7, with D tentatively TRBD1 (6 bases). Germline CDR1 reads SGHVS; CDR2 reads FQNEAQ. The length of the CDR3 is 19 residues. Trimming stripped 5 bases from V and 3 bases from J, with 29 bases between. CDR3 in amino acids: CASSRGLFIGEGQLYEQYF. In nucleotides, the CDR3 is TGTGCCAGCAGCCGAGGGCTTTTTATAGGGGAAGGACAGCTCTACGAGCAGTACTTC.

V and J are TRBV3-1 and TRBJ2-3; 8 bases agree with TRBD2. CDR3 size: 17 residues. Looked up from germline, CDR1 is LGHDT and CDR2 is YNNKEL (reference sequence). The J segment lost 6 bases and the V segment lost 4 bases, leaving 15 bases of the junction unmatched. The CDR3 sequence is CASSRYTGGAGLDTQYF. The CDR3 bases are TGTGCCAGCAGCCGGTATACCGGGGGGGCAGGGTTGGATACGCAGTATTTT.

This sequence joins TRBV14 and TRBJ2-6; TRBD1 matches 8 bases. The germline V gene encodes CDR1 SGHDN and CDR2 FVKESK. This CDR3 is 16 amino acids long. The ends lost 6 bases at V and 4 bases at J; junction bases unmatched: 8. Written as DNA, the CDR3 is TGTGCCAGCAGACGAACAGGGGGGTACGGGGCCAACGTCCTGACTTTC. Its protein product is CASRRTGGYGANVLTF.

J is TRBJ2-5 and V is TRBV28; tentatively, D is TRBD2 (6 bases). V shed 2 bases and J shed 7 bases, with 14 bases lying between them. This CDR3 has 14 amino acids. CDR1 is MDHEN, CDR2 SYDVKM, per germline. CDR3 amino acids: CASSLGSPRGTQYF. Here the CDR3 DNA reads TGTGCCAGCAGTTTAGGCAGCCCGCGGGGGACCCAGTACTTC.

As for this clonotype: A much larger clone lies a single base off, so this may be a read error. The rearrangement uses TRBV12-3 or TRBV12-4 and TRBJ1-2; D remains unclear. V lost 5 bases and J 8 bases, leaving 21 bases between the germline ends. The length of the CDR3 is 15 residues. The CDR3 nucleotides are TGTGCCAGCAGTGGAGGATTACCGGGCCGCGAGGGCTACACCTTC. It encodes CASSGGLPGREGYTF.

V is TRBV4-2 and J is TRBJ2-4; 15 nucleotides align to TRBD2. The ends lost 4 bases at V and 14 bases at J; junction bases unmatched: 6. This CDR3 is built from 14 residues. Germline CDR1 is LGHNA and CDR2 is YNFKEQ. The CDR3 reads CASSPGLAGGREYF. In DNA, the CDR3 is TGTGCCAGCAGCCCGGGACTAGCGGGGGGCCGGGAGTACTTC.

This clonotype was detected many times. CDR3 amino acids: CASSPDTEAFF. CDR3 coding DNA: TGTGCCAGCAGTCCGGACACTGAAGCTTTCTTT. The V call is TRBV6-8, the J call TRBJ1-1; unclear D gene. The CDR3 spans 11 residues. V lost 5 bases and J 3 bases, leaving 4 bases between the germline ends. From germline, CDR1 is MNHGY and CDR2 SAAAGT.

This clonotype has ten or more counts. This chain links TRBV7-2 with TRBJ2-5, with TRBD2 matching 10 bases. The junction had 8 bases not matched to a gene; V was cut back by 6 bases and J by 4 bases. From germline, CDR1 is SGHTA and CDR2 FQGNSA. This CDR3 has 15 amino acids. CDR3 protein: CASRAGGLWSETQYF. The DNA of the CDR3 is TGTGCCAGCAGAGCGGGGGGGCTTTGGTCAGAGACCCAGTACTTC.

The chain recombines TRBV2 with TRBJ2-7, with 16 bases that match TRBD2. Germline-derived CDR1 and CDR2 are SNHLY and FYNNEI. The CDR3 covers 16 residues. After removal of 6 bases from V and 3 bases from J, the junction contained 5 bases not matched to a gene. DNA for the CDR3: TGTGCCAGCAGGGGGACTAGCGGGAGGGTCGTCTACGAGCAGTACTTC. Its protein is CASRGTSGRVVYEQYF.

The chain links TRBV29-1 to TRBJ2-3, with 10 bases matching TRBD2. This CDR3 region has 16 residues. Germline CDR1 is SQVTM and CDR2 is ANQGSEA. V lost 3 bases, J lost 2 bases, and 8 bases stayed unmatched. The CDR3: CSVDGTSGAHTDTQYF. CDR3 nucleotide sequence: TGCAGCGTTGATGGTACTAGCGGGGCACACACAGATACGCAGTATTTT.